This T cell receptor (beta chain) is from a study of CD8 T cells in Susac syndrome. It was with random hexamers that about 0.45 to 1 ug RNA was reverse transcribed. MiXCR was run by TCRdb on the immunoSEQ multiplex PCR reads, yielding one entry per CDR3 protein. The sample lists about 440,000 distinct CDR3 sequences; 85% were seen once. V shed 6 bases, J shed 7 bases, and the junction held 9 bases outside the gene matches. The germline V gene has CDR1 MNHEY and CDR2 SMNVEV (reference sequence). The CDR3 spans 15 residues. Those who served as multiple sclerosis controls were treatment-naive patients with stable or active relapsing-remitting disease.

This sequence joins TRBV27 and TRBJ1-6, with 7 bases matching TRBD1. Source material: CD8+ T cells from PBMCs. This clonotype was sampled from a human donor with multiple sclerosis. In DNA form, the CDR3 reads TGTGCCAGCAGAAGTAGGGGGCAGAGAAATTCACCCCTCCACTTT. It codes for CASRSRGQRNSPLHF.